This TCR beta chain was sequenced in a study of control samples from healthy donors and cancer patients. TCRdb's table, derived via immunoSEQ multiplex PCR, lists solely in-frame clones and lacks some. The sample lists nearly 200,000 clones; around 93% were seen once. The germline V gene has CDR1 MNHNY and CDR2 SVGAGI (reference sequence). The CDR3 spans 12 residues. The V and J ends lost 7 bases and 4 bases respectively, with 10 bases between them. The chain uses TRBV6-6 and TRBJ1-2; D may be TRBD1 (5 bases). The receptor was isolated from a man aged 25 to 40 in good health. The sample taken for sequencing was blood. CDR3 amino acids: CASTGGSYGYTF. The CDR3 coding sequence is TGTGCCAGCACGGGGGGGTCCTATGGCTACACCTTC.